This T cell receptor (beta chain) was recorded in a study of blood T cell repertoires in COVID-19. Study at large: Some COVID-19 samples were acute and others convalescent; all came from the United States, Italy and Spain. PBMCs, B-cell-depleted T cells, or T cells were the source of the cDNA or gDNA that made up the material.

Clones were read by immunoSEQ multiplex PCR, and TCRdb kept only the in-frame ones, dropping some. The sample shows about 84,000 clones, about 83% of them seen only once. This CDR3 spans 12 amino acids. Trimming took off 5 bases at V and 1 base at J, with 5 bases between the two ends. CDR1 is MNHNY, CDR2 SVGAGI, per germline (reference sequence). The V gene is TRBV6-6, the J gene TRBJ1-1, with a weak D call TRBD1 (5 bases). Sequenced material: peripheral blood. The sequence was collected from a woman of 80 years or more with acute or convalescent COVID-19. CDR3 sequence (DNA): TGTGCCAGCAGTGGACAGAACACTGAAGCTTTCTTT. Translated: CASSGQNTEAFF.